These 8 T cell receptor beta chains originate from one sample sequenced in a study of response to subunit inactivated influenza vaccine. TCRdb called the RT-PCR reads again in MiXCR, with one record for every CDR3 protein. The data hold roughly 700,000 distinct CDR3 sequences, with 15% to 18% observed a single time. The sequenced sample was PBMCs from blood, obtained approximately 12 days after vaccination. The origin of the receptors is a man aged 50-59 years who received an inactivated influenza vaccine.

J is TRBJ2-5 and V is TRBV15, with 9 bases that match TRBD2. V trimming: 3 bases; J trimming: 2 bases; junction bases outside the gene matches: 7. The CDR3 sequence is 16 residues long. Germline CDR1 reads LNHNV; CDR2 reads YYDKDF (reference sequence). CDR3: CATSSGLARNQETQYF. The CDR3 coding sequence is TGTGCCACCAGCAGCGGACTAGCGAGAAATCAAGAGACCCAGTACTTC. Based on the CDR3 plus reference TRBV15 and TRBJ2-5, the full variable domain is DAMVIQNPRYQVTQFGKPVTLSCSQTLNHNVMYWYQQKSSQAPKLLFHYYDKDFNNEADTPDNFQSRRPNTSFCFLDIRSPGLGDTAMYLCATSSGLARNQETQYFGPGTRLLVL.

The CDR3 nucleotides are TGTGCCAGCAGCTCCCGACAGGGGGCCAGGGGAGATACGCAGTATTTT. Protein product: CASSSRQGARGDTQYF. The chain is built from TRBV5-6 and TRBJ2-3, with 10 bases matching TRBD1. Germline V gene lookup returns CDR1 SGHDT and CDR2 YYEEEE. Trimming removed 3 bases from V and 5 bases from J; junction bases left unmatched: 9. This CDR3 is built from 16 residues. The full variable domain, with the rest looked up from reference TRBV5-6 and TRBJ2-3, is DAGVTQSPTHLIKTRGQQVTLRCSPKSGHDTVSWYQQALGQGPQFIFQYYEEEERQRGNFPDRFSGHQFPNYSSELNVNALLLGDSALYLCASSSRQGARGDTQYFGPGTRLTVL.

Regarding this clonotype: Relative to the germline gene, one junction end is altered; a read error may explain this. The chain combines TRBV12-3 or TRBV12-4 with TRBJ1-4; the D is unclear. This CDR3 is 14 amino acids long. The CDR3 nucleotides are TGTGCCAGCAGAAGGGATACAACTAATGACAAACTGTTTTTT. Amino acids: CASRRDTTNDKLFF.

A few counts support this clonotype. The genes are TRBV6-1 and TRBJ2-1; 8 bases line up with TRBD1. After removal of 6 bases from V and 1 base from J, the junction contained 8 bases not matched to a gene. Germline values: CDR1 MNHNS, CDR2 SASEGT. The CDR3 consists of 16 residues. CDR3 sequence (DNA): TGTGCCAGCAGCCCCCGCGGACAGGGATCCTACAATGAGCAGTTCTTC. Its protein product is CASSPRGQGSYNEQFF.

This rearrangement joins TRBV7-9 to TRBJ2-2; D is uncertain. Germline-derived CDR1 and CDR2 are SEHNR and FQNEAQ (reference sequence). Trimming stripped 1 base from V and 7 bases from J, with 7 bases between. The CDR3 spans 13 residues. CDR3 DNA sequence: TGTGCCAGCAGCTTAGAAGGTCTCGGGGAGCTGTTTTTT. Translation gives CASSLEGLGELFF.

In DNA, the CDR3 is TGTGCCAGCTCACCCCCGGATCATCCAAGCGAGCAGTACTTC. Translated: CASSPPDHPSEQYF. This sequence joins TRBV18 and TRBJ2-7, with D unclear. V dropped 3 bases and J dropped 6 bases, with 15 bases sitting between them. The CDR3 loop spans 14 amino acids. The germline CDR1 and CDR2 sequences are KGHSH and LQKENI.

This chain joins TRBV10-1 and TRBJ2-4, with D possibly matching TRBD1 (5 bases). The V end lost 7 bases, the J end lost 4 bases, and 8 bases lay between the germline ends. The length of the CDR3 is 12 residues. Germline CDR1 is WNHNN and CDR2 is SYGVQD (reference sequence). The CDR3 sequence is CASTHRKNIQYF. In DNA, the CDR3 is TGCGCCAGCACCCACAGGAAAAACATTCAGTACTTC.

This clonotype was detected a few times. The CDR3 region has the DNA TGTGCCAGCAGCCTAGCGCTGAGCTCCTACGAGCAGTACTTC. This codes for CASSLALSSYEQYF. J is TRBJ2-7 and V is TRBV2, with a possible D match to TRBD2 (6 bases). The CDR3 runs to 14 residues. The germline V and J ends were trimmed by 6 bases and 0 bases, with 12 bases remaining between them. CDR1 is SNHLY, CDR2 FYNNEI, per germline.